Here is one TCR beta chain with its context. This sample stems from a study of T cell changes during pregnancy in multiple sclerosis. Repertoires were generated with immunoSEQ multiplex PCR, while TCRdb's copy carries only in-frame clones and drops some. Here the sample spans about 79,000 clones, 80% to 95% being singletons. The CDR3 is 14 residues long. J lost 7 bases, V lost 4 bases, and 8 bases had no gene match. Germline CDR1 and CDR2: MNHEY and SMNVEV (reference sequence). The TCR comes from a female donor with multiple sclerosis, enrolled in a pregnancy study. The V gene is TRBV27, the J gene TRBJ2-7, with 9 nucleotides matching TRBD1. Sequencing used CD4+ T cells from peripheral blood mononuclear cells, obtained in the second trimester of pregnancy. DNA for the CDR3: TGTGCCAGCAGTTATGACAGGGGGGGAGGAGAGCAGTACTTC. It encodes CASSYDRGGGEQYF.